This is a list of T cell receptor beta chains from one sample in a study of T cell responses to AZD1222 COVID-19 vaccine. Assay used: immunoSEQ multiplex PCR; TCRdb lists only in-frame clones, some missing. This sample has 45,000 to 65,000 clones, with 88% found just once. The source was peripheral blood, collected on day 0 of AZD1222 vaccination. The receptors originated from an adult in good health. CDR3s include the opening cysteine and the closing phenylalanine or tryptophan. Each record gives: V gene, J gene, clone size, D gene, CDR3 protein, CDR3 DNA. A D gene is named only where the DNA matches it firmly. The listing skips clone size in some rows; elsewhere it reads once, few, many or a size class.

v_gene: TRBV10-1
j_gene: TRBJ2-7
abundance: once
d_gene: .
CDR3aa: CASSESSGRGEQYF
CDR3nt: TGCGCCAGCAGTGAGTCTTCGGGAAGGGGCGAGCAGTACTTC

v_gene: TRBV11-2
j_gene: TRBJ1-3
abundance: .
d_gene: .
CDR3aa: CASSPTRGSSGNTIYF
CDR3nt: TGTGCCAGCAGTCCCACGCGGGGATCCTCTGGAAACACCATATATTTT

v_gene: TRBV7-2
j_gene: TRBJ2-7
abundance: .
d_gene: TRBD1
CDR3aa: CASSSSRGRDEQYF
CDR3nt: TGTGCCAGCAGCTCCTCCAGGGGGCGGGACGAGCAGTACTTC

v_gene: TRBV27
j_gene: TRBJ1-5
abundance: .
d_gene: .
CDR3aa: CASSVDSWSNQPQHF
CDR3nt: TGTGCCAGCAGTGTGGACAGTTGGAGCAATCAGCCCCAGCATTTT

v_gene: TRBV6-2/TRBV6-3
j_gene: TRBJ1-2
abundance: .
d_gene: TRBD1
CDR3aa: CASSDGQGWRRDYGYTF
CDR3nt: TGTGCCAGCAGTGACGGACAGGGATGGAGAAGAGACTATGGCTACACCTTC

v_gene: TRBV6-5
j_gene: TRBJ2-7
abundance: few
d_gene: .
CDR3aa: CASSSTRRYEQYF
CDR3nt: TGTGCCAGCAGCTCTACTAGGCGCTACGAGCAGTACTTC

v_gene: TRBV9
j_gene: TRBJ2-2
abundance: .
d_gene: TRBD2
CDR3aa: CASSATGTSQATGELFF
CDR3nt: TGTGCCAGCAGCGCGACCGGGACTAGTCAAGCCACCGGGGAGCTGTTTTTT

v_gene: TRBV3-1/TRBV3-2
j_gene: TRBJ1-1
abundance: .
d_gene: .
CDR3aa: CASSQSRNTEAFF
CDR3nt: TGTGCCAGCAGCCAATCTCGGAACACTGAAGCTTTCTTT

v_gene: TRBV14
j_gene: TRBJ2-5
abundance: .
d_gene: TRBD2
CDR3aa: CASSQDGTRQETQYF
CDR3nt: TGTGCCAGCAGCCAAGATGGGACTAGACAAGAGACCCAGTACTTC

v_gene: TRBV18
j_gene: TRBJ2-7
abundance: .
d_gene: TRBD1
CDR3aa: CASSRSTSRGREQYF
CDR3nt: TGTGCCAGCTCACGGAGTACCTCCAGGGGGCGCGAGCAGTACTTC

v_gene: TRBV15
j_gene: TRBJ1-4
abundance: once
d_gene: .
CDR3aa: CATSRDPGYGEKLFF
CDR3nt: TGTGCCACCAGCAGAGATCCAGGTTATGGGGAAAAACTGTTTTTT

v_gene: TRBV20-1
j_gene: TRBJ1-2
abundance: .
d_gene: .
CDR3aa: CSARRDSGYTF
CDR3nt: TGCAGTGCTAGGAGAGATAGTGGCTACACCTTC

v_gene: TRBV11-3
j_gene: TRBJ2-2
abundance: .
d_gene: .
CDR3aa: CASSPDDRTYTGELFF
CDR3nt: TGTGCCAGCAGCCCGGACGACAGGACCTACACCGGGGAGCTGTTTTTT

v_gene: TRBV6-2/TRBV6-3
j_gene: TRBJ2-7
abundance: .
d_gene: TRBD2
CDR3aa: CASSLTSGRPRQYF
CDR3nt: TGTGCCAGCAGTTTGACTAGCGGGAGGCCCAGACAGTACTTC

v_gene: TRBV7-9
j_gene: TRBJ1-2
abundance: .
d_gene: .
CDR3aa: CASSLDPGRSTNYGYTF
CDR3nt: TGTGCCAGCAGCTTAGATCCGGGCAGGAGTACTAACTATGGCTACACCTTC

v_gene: TRBV29-1
j_gene: TRBJ1-1
abundance: .
d_gene: TRBD1
CDR3aa: CSVGPGTGRNTEAFF
CDR3nt: TGCAGCGTTGGCCCCGGGACAGGGAGGAACACTGAAGCTTTCTTT

v_gene: TRBV30
j_gene: TRBJ1-2
abundance: .
d_gene: .
CDR3aa: CAWKEAGLGAYGYTF
CDR3nt: TGTGCCTGGAAAGAGGCGGGACTGGGGGCCTATGGCTACACCTTC

v_gene: TRBV12-1
j_gene: TRBJ2-2
abundance: .
d_gene: .
CDR3aa: CASSLMTSGKRCDTGELFF
CDR3nt: TGTGCCAGCAGCCTGATGACTAGCGGGAAGAGGTGTGACACCGGGGAGCTGTTTTTT

v_gene: TRBV2
j_gene: TRBJ1-1
abundance: .
d_gene: .
CDR3aa: CASVARWQTEAFF
CDR3nt: TGTGCCAGTGTGGCCCGATGGCAAACTGAAGCTTTCTTT

v_gene: TRBV27
j_gene: TRBJ2-3
abundance: .
d_gene: .
CDR3aa: CASSFGGVGTDTQYF
CDR3nt: TGTGCCAGCAGTTTCGGGGGAGTCGGCACAGATACGCAGTATTTT

v_gene: TRBV21-1
j_gene: TRBJ1-5
abundance: .
d_gene: .
CDR3aa: CASSPSTGRNQPQHF
CDR3nt: TGTGCCAGCAGCCCATCGACAGGGCGCAATCAGCCCCAGCATTTT

v_gene: TRBV5-8
j_gene: TRBJ2-1
abundance: .
d_gene: .
CDR3aa: CASSPRGPGVDNEQFF
CDR3nt: TGTGCCAGCAGCCCGCGAGGGCCGGGGGTGGACAATGAGCAGTTCTTC

v_gene: TRBV7-6
j_gene: TRBJ2-1
abundance: .
d_gene: .
CDR3aa: CASSLYGPANSYNEQFF
CDR3nt: TGTGCCAGCAGCTTATATGGACCGGCCAACTCCTACAATGAGCAGTTCTTC

v_gene: TRBV11-2
j_gene: TRBJ2-1
abundance: .
d_gene: .
CDR3aa: CASSLGGLVPYNEQFF
CDR3nt: TGTGCCAGCAGCTTAGGGGGTCTAGTCCCCTACAATGAGCAGTTCTTC

v_gene: TRBV6-5
j_gene: TRBJ1-4
abundance: .
d_gene: TRBD1
CDR3aa: CASSPSRGREKLFF
CDR3nt: TGTGCCAGCAGTCCGTCCAGGGGGCGTGAAAAACTGTTTTTT

v_gene: TRBV11-2
j_gene: TRBJ1-1
abundance: once
d_gene: .
CDR3aa: CASSLGAGLNEAFF
CDR3nt: TGTGCCAGCAGCTTAGGGGCGGGACTCAACGAAGCTTTCTTT

v_gene: TRBV7-9
j_gene: TRBJ2-5
abundance: once
d_gene: .
CDR3aa: CASSLGGGSTGRETQYF
CDR3nt: TGTGCCAGCAGCTTAGGAGGTGGATCGACAGGACGAGAGACCCAGTACTTC

v_gene: TRBV19
j_gene: TRBJ2-2
abundance: .
d_gene: .
CDR3aa: CASSPRAGNTGELFF
CDR3nt: TGTGCCAGTAGTCCGCGCGCGGGAAACACCGGGGAGCTGTTTTTT

v_gene: TRBV11-3
j_gene: TRBJ1-1
abundance: .
d_gene: TRBD1
CDR3aa: CASSLTTGGTEAFF
CDR3nt: TGTGCCAGCAGTCTTACCACAGGGGGCACTGAAGCTTTCTTT

v_gene: TRBV11-2
j_gene: TRBJ1-2
abundance: once
d_gene: .
CDR3aa: CASSPRGTAADGYTF
CDR3nt: TGTGCCAGCAGCCCCCGAGGGACGGCGGCCGATGGCTACACCTTC

v_gene: TRBV19
j_gene: TRBJ2-5
abundance: .
d_gene: .
CDR3aa: CAGGPQGAGGETQYF
CDR3nt: TGTGCGGGCGGCCCACAGGGGGCGGGGGGAGAGACCCAGTACTTC

v_gene: TRBV5-1
j_gene: TRBJ2-3
abundance: .
d_gene: TRBD1
CDR3aa: CASRETGEGTDTQYF
CDR3nt: TGCGCCAGCAGGGAGACAGGGGAAGGCACAGATACGCAGTATTTT

v_gene: TRBV6-5
j_gene: TRBJ1-4
abundance: .
d_gene: .
CDR3aa: CASSYSRGAGEKLFF
CDR3nt: TGTGCCAGCAGTTACTCGCGGGGGGCAGGAGAAAAACTGTTTTTT

v_gene: TRBV11-2
j_gene: TRBJ2-7
abundance: .
d_gene: .
CDR3aa: CASSLQTSYEQYF
CDR3nt: TGTGCCAGCAGCTTACAGACTTCCTACGAGCAGTACTTC

v_gene: TRBV19
j_gene: TRBJ2-1
abundance: .
d_gene: TRBD2
CDR3aa: CASAFSGSGNEQFF
CDR3nt: TGTGCCTCCGCCTTCAGCGGGAGTGGCAATGAGCAGTTCTTC

v_gene: TRBV2
j_gene: TRBJ2-3
abundance: .
d_gene: TRBD2
CDR3aa: CASSAAGDKDTQYF
CDR3nt: TGTGCCAGCAGTGCGGCGGGAGATAAAGATACGCAGTATTTT

v_gene: TRBV19
j_gene: TRBJ2-7
abundance: .
d_gene: .
CDR3aa: CASSSGRGGEQYF
CDR3nt: TGTGCCAGTAGTAGTGGACGCGGCGGCGAGCAGTACTTC

v_gene: TRBV5-1
j_gene: TRBJ1-6
abundance: .
d_gene: .
CDR3aa: CASSFQGDSPLHF
CDR3nt: TGCGCCAGCAGCTTCCAGGGAGATTCACCCCTCCACTTT

v_gene: TRBV6-1
j_gene: TRBJ1-2
abundance: .
d_gene: .
CDR3aa: CASSEYVGGTIYGYTF
CDR3nt: TGTGCCAGCAGTGAATACGTGGGGGGGACGATTTATGGCTACACCTTC

v_gene: TRBV6-5
j_gene: TRBJ2-1
abundance: .
d_gene: .
CDR3aa: CASSRTDNEQFF
CDR3nt: TGTGCCAGCAGCCGGACAGACAATGAGCAGTTCTTC

v_gene: TRBV18
j_gene: TRBJ1-2
abundance: once
d_gene: TRBD1
CDR3aa: CASSPPGRVTGENYGYTF
CDR3nt: TGTGCCAGCTCACCACCGGGGAGGGTGACAGGGGAAAACTATGGCTACACCTTC

v_gene: TRBV30
j_gene: TRBJ1-4
abundance: .
d_gene: TRBD1
CDR3aa: CAWSHSGQGQEKLFF
CDR3nt: TGTGCCTGGAGTCATTCGGGACAGGGTCAGGAAAAACTGTTTTTT

v_gene: TRBV4-3
j_gene: TRBJ1-2
abundance: .
d_gene: .
CDR3aa: CASSQESAYGYTF
CDR3nt: TGCGCCAGCAGCCAAGAATCAGCCTATGGCTACACCTTC

v_gene: TRBV13
j_gene: TRBJ2-2
abundance: .
d_gene: TRBD1
CDR3aa: CASSTPGQGSTGELFF
CDR3nt: TGTGCCAGCAGCACCCCGGGACAGGGATCAACCGGGGAGCTGTTTTTT

v_gene: TRBV28
j_gene: TRBJ1-2
abundance: .
d_gene: .
CDR3aa: CASSVRGGYGYTF
CDR3nt: TGTGCCAGCAGTGTTCGGGGGGGCTATGGCTACACCTTC

v_gene: TRBV19
j_gene: TRBJ1-3
abundance: once
d_gene: TRBD1
CDR3aa: CASSKTGDSGNTIYF
CDR3nt: TGTGCCAGTAGTAAAACAGGGGACTCTGGAAACACCATATATTTT

v_gene: TRBV5-4
j_gene: TRBJ1-2
abundance: once
d_gene: .
CDR3aa: CASSLGGGGSKYGYTF
CDR3nt: TGTGCCAGCAGCTTGGGCGGCGGAGGGTCTAAGTATGGCTACACCTTC

v_gene: TRBV15
j_gene: TRBJ2-5
abundance: .
d_gene: .
CDR3aa: CATSRVILQETQYF
CDR3nt: TGTGCCACCAGCAGAGTCATACTACAAGAGACCCAGTACTTC

v_gene: TRBV7-2
j_gene: TRBJ2-7
abundance: few
d_gene: TRBD2
CDR3aa: CASSSSGSLGYEQYF
CDR3nt: TGTGCCAGCAGCTCAAGCGGGAGCCTCGGCTACGAGCAGTACTTC

v_gene: TRBV5-1
j_gene: TRBJ1-5
abundance: .
d_gene: .
CDR3aa: CASSLLPDQPQHF
CDR3nt: TGCGCCAGCAGCTTGCTACCTGATCAGCCCCAGCATTTT